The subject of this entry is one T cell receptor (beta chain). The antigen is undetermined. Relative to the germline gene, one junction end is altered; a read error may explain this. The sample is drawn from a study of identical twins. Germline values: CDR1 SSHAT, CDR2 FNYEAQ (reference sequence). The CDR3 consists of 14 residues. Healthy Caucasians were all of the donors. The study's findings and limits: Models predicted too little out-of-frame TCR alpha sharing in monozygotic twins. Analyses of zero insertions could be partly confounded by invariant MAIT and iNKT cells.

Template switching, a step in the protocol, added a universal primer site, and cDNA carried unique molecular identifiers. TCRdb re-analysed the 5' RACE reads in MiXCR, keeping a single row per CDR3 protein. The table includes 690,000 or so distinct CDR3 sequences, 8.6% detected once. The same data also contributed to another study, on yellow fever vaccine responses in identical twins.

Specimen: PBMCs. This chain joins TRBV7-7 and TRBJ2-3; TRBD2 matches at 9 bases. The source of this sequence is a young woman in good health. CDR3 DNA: TGTGCTAGCAGCAGCGGGGGGTTCACAGATACGCAGTATTTT. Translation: CASSSGGFTDTQYF.